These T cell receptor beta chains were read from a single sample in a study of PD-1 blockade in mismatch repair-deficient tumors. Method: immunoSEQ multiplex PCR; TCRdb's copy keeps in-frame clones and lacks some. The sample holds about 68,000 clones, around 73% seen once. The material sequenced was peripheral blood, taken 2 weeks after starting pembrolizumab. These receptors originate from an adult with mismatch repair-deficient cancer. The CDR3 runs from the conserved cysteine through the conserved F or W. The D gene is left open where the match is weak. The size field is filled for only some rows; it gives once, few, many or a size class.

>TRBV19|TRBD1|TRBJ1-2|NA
TGTGCCAGTAGCGAGGGGGCCTTCTATGGCTACACCTTC
CASSEGAFYGYTF
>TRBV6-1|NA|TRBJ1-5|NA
TGTGCCAGCAGGGGGGGACGGTTGGGGAATCAGCCCCAGCATTTT
CASRGGRLGNQPQHF
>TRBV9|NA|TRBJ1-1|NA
TGTGCCAGCAGCGTAGCTAGGGACACCCTAGCTTTCTTT
CASSVARDTLAFF
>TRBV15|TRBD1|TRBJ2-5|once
TGTGCCACCAGAAGGGTTGACAGGGAAGAGACCCAGTACTTC
CATRRVDREETQYF
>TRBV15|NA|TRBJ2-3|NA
TGTGCCACCAGCAGAGGGACCGGGACGATCACAGATACGCAGTATTTT
CATSRGTGTITDTQYF
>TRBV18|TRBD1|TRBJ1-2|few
TGTGCCAGCTCACGGGACCCGGGACAGATGATCTATGGCTACACCTTC
CASSRDPGQMIYGYTF
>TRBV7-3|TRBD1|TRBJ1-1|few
TGTGCCAGCAGCCCCAGGGGGATGTCGACTGAAGCTTTCTTT
CASSPRGMSTEAFF
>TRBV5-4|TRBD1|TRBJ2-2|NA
TGTGCCAGCAGCTTGGACAGGGGGCGTACCGGGGAGCTGTTTTTT
CASSLDRGRTGELFF
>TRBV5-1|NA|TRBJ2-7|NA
TGCGCCAGCAGCTTGGCCAGAGGGGCCTACGAGCAGTACTTC
CASSLARGAYEQYF
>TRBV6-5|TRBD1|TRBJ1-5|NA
TGTGCCAGCAGCCGGGGACAGGGGGATCAGCCCCAGCATTTT
CASSRGQGDQPQHF
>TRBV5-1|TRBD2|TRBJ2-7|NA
TGCGCCAGCAGCACAAGCGGGACCCACTCCTACGAGCAGTACTTC
CASSTSGTHSYEQYF
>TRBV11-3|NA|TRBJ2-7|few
TGTGCCAGCAGCTTAGATCCCCGAGAAGCGCTCGAGCAGTACTTC
CASSLDPREALEQYF
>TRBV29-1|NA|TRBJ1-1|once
TGCAGCGCCGGAAGGGCGGGCACTGAAGCTTTCTTT
CSAGRAGTEAFF
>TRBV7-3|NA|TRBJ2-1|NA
TGTGCCAGCAGCTCGACTCCAAGCTCCTACAATGAGCAGTTCTTC
CASSSTPSSYNEQFF
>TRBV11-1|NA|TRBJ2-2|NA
TGTGCCAGCAGCTTAGCGGGGAACACCGGGGAGCTGTTTTTT
CASSLAGNTGELFF
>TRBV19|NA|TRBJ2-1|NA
TGTGCCAGTAGCCCCGGGGGTGGGGCCAGTGAGCAGTTCTTC
CASSPGGGASEQFF
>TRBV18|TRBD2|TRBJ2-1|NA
TGTGCCAGCTCACCGACTAGCGGGAGCAAGTCTGAGCAGTTCTTC
CASSPTSGSKSEQFF
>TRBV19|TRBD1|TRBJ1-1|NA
TGTGCCAGTAGTACACAGGGGCCGGTGACTGAAGCTTTCTTT
CASSTQGPVTEAFF
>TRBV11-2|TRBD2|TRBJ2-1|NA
TGTGCCAGCAGTATGGGACTAGCGGGGAGGTTCGATGAGCAGTTCTTC
CASSMGLAGRFDEQFF
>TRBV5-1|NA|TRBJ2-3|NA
TGCGCCAGCAGCTCCTTTGCCCCCCCAGATACGCAGTATTTT
CASSSFAPPDTQYF
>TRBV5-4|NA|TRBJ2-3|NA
TGTGCCAGCAGCTTGGCCGGGGCTTTTCGAATAGATACGCAGTATTTT
CASSLAGAFRIDTQYF
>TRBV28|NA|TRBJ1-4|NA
TGTGCCAGCAGTTTAGAGGGAGGCGGTGAAAAACTGTTTTTT
CASSLEGGGEKLFF
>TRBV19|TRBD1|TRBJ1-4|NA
TGTGCCAGTACCCCGGACAGGGGTACTAATGAAAAACTGTTTTTT
CASTPDRGTNEKLFF
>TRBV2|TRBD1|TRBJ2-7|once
TGTGCCAGCTCCAGGGACAGGGCCCACGAGCAGTACTTC
CASSRDRAHEQYF
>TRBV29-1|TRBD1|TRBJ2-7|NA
TGCAGCGTTGACACAGGGGGTTCCTACGAGCAGTACTTC
CSVDTGGSYEQYF
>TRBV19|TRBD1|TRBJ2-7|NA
TGTGCCAGTAGGGCCGGGACAGGGGACTACGAGCAGTACTTC
CASRAGTGDYEQYF
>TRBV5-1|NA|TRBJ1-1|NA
TGCGCCAGCAGCTTAGGGGACAAGGCTGAAGCTTTCTTT
CASSLGDKAEAFF
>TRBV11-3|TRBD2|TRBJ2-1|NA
TGTGCCAGCCGCGGACTAGCGGGAGGCAATGAGCAGTTCTTC
CASRGLAGGNEQFF
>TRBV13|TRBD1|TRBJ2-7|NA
TGTGCCAGCAGTGACATGGGACAGGGGGCCTACGAGCAGTACTTC
CASSDMGQGAYEQYF
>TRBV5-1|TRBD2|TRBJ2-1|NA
TGCGCCAGCGCTGGGACTAGCGGGAACAATGAGCAGTTCTTC
CASAGTSGNNEQFF
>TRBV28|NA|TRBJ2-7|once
TGTGCCAGCAGTCTTGACACCAGCGAGCAGTACTTC
CASSLDTSEQYF
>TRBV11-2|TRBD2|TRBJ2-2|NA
TGTGCCAGCAGCCCACTAGCGGGACCCACCGGGGAGCTGTTTTTT
CASSPLAGPTGELFF
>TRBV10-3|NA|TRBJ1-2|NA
TGTGCCATCAAAGAGCAGATTATCGGTGGCTACACCTTC
CAIKEQIIGGYTF
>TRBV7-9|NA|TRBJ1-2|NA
TGTGCCAGCAGCTTAGGCCTAGACGGCCTTACTAACTATGGCTACACCTTC
CASSLGLDGLTNYGYTF
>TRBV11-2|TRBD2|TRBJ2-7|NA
TGTGCCAGCAGCTTACCTTCCGGGACTAACTTCTACGAGCAGTACTTC
CASSLPSGTNFYEQYF